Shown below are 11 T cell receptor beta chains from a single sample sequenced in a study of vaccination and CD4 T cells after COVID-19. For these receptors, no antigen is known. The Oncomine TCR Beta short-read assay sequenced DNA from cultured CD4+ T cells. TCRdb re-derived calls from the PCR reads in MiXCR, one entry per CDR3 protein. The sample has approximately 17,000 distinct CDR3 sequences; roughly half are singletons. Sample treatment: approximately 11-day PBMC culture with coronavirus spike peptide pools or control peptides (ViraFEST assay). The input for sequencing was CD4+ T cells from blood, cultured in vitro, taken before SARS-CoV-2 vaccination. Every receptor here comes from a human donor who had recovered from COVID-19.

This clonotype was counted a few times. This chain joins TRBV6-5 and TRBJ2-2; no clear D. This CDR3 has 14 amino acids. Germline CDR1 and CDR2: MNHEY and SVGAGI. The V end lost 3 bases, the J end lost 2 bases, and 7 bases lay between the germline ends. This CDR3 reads CASSYNPNTGELFF. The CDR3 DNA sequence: TGTGCCAGCAGTTATAACCCCAACACCGGGGAGCTGTTTTTT.

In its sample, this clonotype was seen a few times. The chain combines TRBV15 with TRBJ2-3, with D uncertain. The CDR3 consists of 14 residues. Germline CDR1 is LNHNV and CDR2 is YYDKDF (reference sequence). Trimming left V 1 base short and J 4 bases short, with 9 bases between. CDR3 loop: CATSRVGPADTQYF. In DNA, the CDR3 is TGTGCCACCAGCAGAGTGGGTCCCGCAGATACGCAGTATTTT.

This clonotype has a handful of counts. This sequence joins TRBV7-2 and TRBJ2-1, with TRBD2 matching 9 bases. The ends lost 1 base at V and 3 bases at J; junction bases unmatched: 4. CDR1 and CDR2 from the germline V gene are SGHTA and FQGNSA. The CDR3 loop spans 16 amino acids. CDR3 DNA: TGTGCCAGCAGCTTAGGCGGGGGGGGGCTCTACAATGAGCAGTTCTTC. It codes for CASSLGGGGLYNEQFF.

Here the CDR3 reads CASTRQDGHYEQYF. DNA of the CDR3: TGTGCCAGCACTCGACAGGATGGCCACTACGAGCAGTACTTC. The chain links TRBV6-1 to TRBJ2-7; D perhaps matches TRBD1 (6 bases). The CDR3 length is 14 residues. Germline V gene sequence: CDR1 MNHNS, CDR2 SASEGT. Trimming cost V 7 bases and J 3 bases, with 16 bases left between them.

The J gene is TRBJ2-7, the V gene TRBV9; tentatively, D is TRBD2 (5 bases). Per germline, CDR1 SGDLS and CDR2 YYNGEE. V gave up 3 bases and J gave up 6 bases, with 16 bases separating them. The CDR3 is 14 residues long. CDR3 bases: TGTGCCAGCAGCGCAACGGGAACTCTAACCGAGCAGTACTTC. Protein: CASSATGTLTEQYF. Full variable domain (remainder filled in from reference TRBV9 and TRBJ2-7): DSGVTQTPKHLITATGQRVTLRCSPRSGDLSVYWYQQSLDQGLQFLIQYYNGEERAKGNILERFSAQQFPDLHSELNLSSLELGDSALYFCASSATGTLTEQYFGPGTRLTVT.

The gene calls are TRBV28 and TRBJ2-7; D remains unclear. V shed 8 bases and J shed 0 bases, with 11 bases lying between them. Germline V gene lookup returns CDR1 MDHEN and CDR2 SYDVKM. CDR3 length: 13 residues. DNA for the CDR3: TGTGCCAGCCTAAGACACAACTCCTACGAGCAGTACTTC. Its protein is CASLRHNSYEQYF.

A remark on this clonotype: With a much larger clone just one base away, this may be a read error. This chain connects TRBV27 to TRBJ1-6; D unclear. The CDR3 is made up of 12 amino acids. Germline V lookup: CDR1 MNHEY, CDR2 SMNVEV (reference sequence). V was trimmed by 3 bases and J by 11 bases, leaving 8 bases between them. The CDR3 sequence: CASSLRNPPLHF. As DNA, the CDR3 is TGTGCCAGCAGTTTGAGAAATCCACCCCTCCACTTT.

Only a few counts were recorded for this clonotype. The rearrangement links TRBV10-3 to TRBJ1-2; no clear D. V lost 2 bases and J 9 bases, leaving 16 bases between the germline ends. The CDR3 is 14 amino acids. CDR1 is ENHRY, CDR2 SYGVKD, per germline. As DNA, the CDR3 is TGTGCCATCAGTGAGAATCTGGGTGAAGGGAGCTACACCTTC. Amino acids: CAISENLGEGSYTF.

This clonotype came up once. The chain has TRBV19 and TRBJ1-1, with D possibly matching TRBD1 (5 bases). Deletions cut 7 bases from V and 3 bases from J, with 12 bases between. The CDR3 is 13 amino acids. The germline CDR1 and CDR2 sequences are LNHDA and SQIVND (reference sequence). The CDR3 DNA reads TGTGCCAGTAACTCCAGGGACTACACTGAAGCTTTCTTT. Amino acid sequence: CASNSRDYTEAFF. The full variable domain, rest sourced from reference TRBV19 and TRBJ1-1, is DGGITQSPKYLFRKEGQNVTLSCEQNLNHDAMYWYRQDPGQGLRLIYYSQIVNDFQKGDIAEGYSVSREKKESFPLTVTSAQKNPTAFYLCASNSRDYTEAFFGQGTRLTVV.

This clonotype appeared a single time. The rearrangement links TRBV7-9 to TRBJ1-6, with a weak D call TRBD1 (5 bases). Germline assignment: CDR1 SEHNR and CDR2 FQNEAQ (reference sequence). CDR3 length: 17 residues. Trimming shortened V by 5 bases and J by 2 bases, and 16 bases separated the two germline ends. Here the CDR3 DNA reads TGTGCCAGCAGCCTAAGCCTTGACAGCCCCTATAATTCACCCCTCCACTTT. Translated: CASSLSLDSPYNSPLHF.

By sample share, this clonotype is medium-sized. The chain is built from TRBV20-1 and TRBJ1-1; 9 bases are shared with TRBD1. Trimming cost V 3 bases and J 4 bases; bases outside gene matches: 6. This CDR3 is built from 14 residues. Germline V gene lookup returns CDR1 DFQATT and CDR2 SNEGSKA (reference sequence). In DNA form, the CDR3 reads TGCAGTGCTAGTCGAGGACAGGGGACCACTGAAGCTTTCTTT. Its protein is CSASRGQGTTEAFF.